This TCR beta chain was recorded in a study of post-analysis software for immune sequencing data. Findings and limits, study-wide: Batch-matched samples strongly co-clustered by F measure. When compared against controls, multiple sclerosis patients showed significantly lower normalized Chao1 diversity. In patients, about 5 TRBV segments were more frequent than in controls, with TRBV5-6, TRBV5-1 and TRBV20-1 among them.

Libraries were made from TCR beta cDNA, and they carried unique molecular identifiers. TCRdb independently ran MiXCR on the PCR reads; one entry per CDR3 protein. The sample consists of roughly 600,000 distinct CDR3 sequences, 44% of them appearing once. The V gene end was trimmed by 1 base and the J gene end by 2 bases; junction bases not matched to a gene: 2. The CDR3 runs to 16 residues. Per germline, CDR1 SEHNR and CDR2 FQNEAQ (reference sequence). Turning to this clonotype: Its cognate antigen is unknown.

The specimen sequenced was blood. The TCR was taken from a girl aged 5-17 years with multiple sclerosis. This chain uses TRBV7-9 with TRBJ2-3; 11 bases fit TRBD2. The CDR3 DNA sequence: TGTGCCAGCAGCTTAGGGACTAGCGGGTACACAGATACGCAGTATTTT. Protein product: CASSLGTSGYTDTQYF.